This T cell receptor (beta chain) originates from a study of OX40 agonist ivuxolimab in advanced cancers. The wider study: Dose-escalation patients' cancers were hepatocellular carcinoma, melanoma, renal cell or head and neck cancer. Partial responses were seen in three patients, one with hepatocellular carcinoma and two with cutaneous melanoma.

Looked up from germline, CDR1 is SGHTA and CDR2 is FQGTGA. V lost 5 bases to trimming and J lost 3 bases; unmatched junction nucleotides: 3. The CDR3 has 15 residues. Turning to this clone: Its specificity is not known.

Points from the study as a whole: In general, CD8+ T cells held more expanded clones than CD4+ did, on average.

TCRdb's copy holds only in-frame clones and misses some; the assay was immunoSEQ multiplex PCR. The sample includes about 50,000 clones, 91% of them seen just once. The V and J genes are TRBV7-3 and TRBJ2-1; 11 bases line up with TRBD2. The material was CD4+ or CD8+ T cells sorted from blood, obtained in a trial of the OX40 agonist ivuxolimab. This sequence was found in an adult with an advanced solid tumor such as melanoma, head and neck, liver or kidney cancer. In nucleotides, the CDR3 is TGTGCCAGCAGCCATACTAGCGGGGGCTACAATGAGCAGTTCTTC. Protein sequence: CASSHTSGGYNEQFF.